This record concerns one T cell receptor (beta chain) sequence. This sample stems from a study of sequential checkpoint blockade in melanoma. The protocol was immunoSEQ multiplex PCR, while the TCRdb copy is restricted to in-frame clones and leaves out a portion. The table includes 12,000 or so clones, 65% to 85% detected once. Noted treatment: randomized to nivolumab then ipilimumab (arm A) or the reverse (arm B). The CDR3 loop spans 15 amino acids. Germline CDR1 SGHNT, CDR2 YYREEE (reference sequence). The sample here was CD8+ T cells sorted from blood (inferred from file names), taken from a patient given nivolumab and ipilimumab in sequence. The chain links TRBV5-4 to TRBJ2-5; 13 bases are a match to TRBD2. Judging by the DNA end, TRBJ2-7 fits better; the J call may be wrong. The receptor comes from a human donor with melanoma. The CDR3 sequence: CASSSGLAGADEQYF. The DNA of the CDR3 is TGTGCCAGCAGCTCCGGACTAGCGGGAGCTGACGAGCAGTACTTC.